This T cell receptor beta chain was retrieved from a study of identical twins. Through template switching, a universal primer site was introduced, and the cDNA contained unique molecular identifiers. From the 5' RACE reads, TCRdb called clonotypes with MiXCR, one entry per CDR3 protein. The data hold fewer than 250,000 distinct CDR3 sequences, with less than 10% observed a single time. This clonotype appeared many times. Its antigen is not identified. Germline V CDR1 and CDR2: KGHSH, LQKENI. The CDR3 contains 18 residues. V was clipped by 1 base and J by 0 bases; unmatched bases: 9. Study-level points and caveats: Conclusions relied on cross-sectional statistical analysis, not following the same donors.

The chain employs TRBV18 and TRBJ2-1; TRBD2 matches 7 bases. The sequence came from a woman between 18 and 30 years old in good health. The sequenced sample was memory (CD45RO+) T cells sorted from blood. CDR3 in amino acids: CASSPLGPGGSSYNEQFF. The CDR3 bases are TGTGCCAGCTCACCACTAGGACCCGGGGGGAGCTCCTACAATGAGCAGTTCTTC.